Presented here are 11 T cell receptor beta chains from one specimen sequenced in a study of T cell responses to AZD1222 COVID-19 vaccine. Using immunoSEQ multiplex PCR, the repertoire was profiled, and TCRdb retains in-frame clones only, with some absent. Among about 150,000 clones, 91% were seen once, and the ten largest hold approximately 5.3%. This material consisted of peripheral blood, taken on day 0 of AZD1222 vaccination. The receptor source for this set is an adult in good health.

This rearrangement joins TRBV19 to TRBJ2-1; D is uncertain. Germline V gene data show CDR1 as LNHDA and CDR2 as SQIVND (reference sequence). Trimming pared 5 bases from V and 4 bases from J, leaving 9 bases between. There are 13 residues in the CDR3. CDR3 loop: CASSETGYNEQFF. CDR3 nucleotides: TGTGCCAGTAGTGAGACTGGATACAATGAGCAGTTCTTC.

The rearrangement joins TRBV19 to TRBJ1-1, with 7 bases aligning to TRBD1. The CDR3 extends over 15 amino acids. V was pared by 5 bases and J by 0 bases, with 6 bases of the junction left unmatched. Germline V gives CDR1 LNHDA, CDR2 SQIVND (reference sequence). CDR3 DNA sequence: TGTGCCAGTAGTCCGAGACAGGGAATGAACACTGAAGCTTTCTTT. The encoded protein is CASSPRQGMNTEAFF.

The chain recombines TRBV24-1 with TRBJ2-2, with 9 bases lining up with TRBD2. This CDR3 is built from 15 residues. The germline V gene encodes CDR1 KGHDR and CDR2 SFDVKD. With 9 bases clipped from V and 5 bases from J, the junction kept 9 bases outside the gene matches. CDR3 nucleotide sequence: TGTGCCACCTCCGATAGCGGGAGAGGGACCGGGGAGCTGTTTTTT. Translating gives CATSDSGRGTGELFF.

This clone was counted only a few times. V and J are TRBV7-9 and TRBJ1-4; D is possibly TRBD1 (6 bases). The CDR3 is 15 residues long. V was shortened by 1 base and J by 7 bases, with 13 bases between the two germline ends. Germline V gene lookup returns CDR1 SEHNR and CDR2 FQNEAQ (reference sequence). The DNA for the CDR3 is TGTGCCAGCAGCTTAGAGGGGGGAGGTCGTGAAAAACTGTTTTTT. It encodes CASSLEGGGREKLFF.

This rearrangement joins TRBV7-8 to TRBJ2-7; D possibly corresponds to TRBD2 (6 bases). The germline V and J ends were trimmed by 3 bases and 6 bases, with 9 bases remaining between them. Per the germline V gene, CDR1 is SGHVS and CDR2 is FQNEAQ. The CDR3 consists of 12 residues. The CDR3 protein is CASSFGGVEQYF. The CDR3 DNA sequence: TGTGCCAGCAGCTTCGGAGGGGTCGAGCAGTACTTC.

CDR3 sequence (DNA): TGTGCCAGCAGTTTAGAGGGGATTAACTATGGCTACACCTTC. Protein sequence: CASSLEGINYGYTF. The rearrangement joins TRBV28 to TRBJ1-2; maybe TRBD1 (5 bases). From germline, CDR1 is MDHEN and CDR2 SYDVKM. V lost 2 bases and J 1 base, leaving 8 bases between the germline ends. The CDR3 sequence is 14 residues long.

This chain links TRBV7-9 with TRBJ2-7; TRBD1 might be the D (5 bases). From germline, CDR1 is SEHNR and CDR2 FQNEAQ (reference sequence). There are 15 residues in the CDR3. Trimming stripped 5 bases from V and 0 bases from J, with 14 bases between. The CDR3 DNA follows: TGTGCCAGCAGCAAAGGGGTACTCCTCTCCTACGAGCAGTACTTC. Amino acid sequence: CASSKGVLLSYEQYF.

CDR3 amino acids: CASSPGLAGVTDTQYF. The CDR3 DNA reads as TGTGCCAGCAGCCCGGGACTAGCGGGAGTCACAGATACGCAGTATTTT. The genes are TRBV3-1 (or the pseudogene TRBV3-2) and TRBJ2-3; 14 bases align to TRBD2. The germline CDR1 and CDR2 sequences are LGHDT and YNNKEL (reference sequence). CDR3 length equals 16 residues. V lost 4 bases and J lost 2; bases outside the gene matches: 2.

This clone came up a few times. The chain joins TRBV6-1 to TRBJ2-3, with D perhaps TRBD1 (5 bases). CDR3 length: 15 amino acids. Per the germline V gene, CDR1 is MNHNS and CDR2 is SASEGT. The V end was cut by 0 bases, the J end by 1 base, with 8 bases between. This CDR3 is CASSEAQGGTDTQYF. The CDR3 coding sequence is TGTGCCAGCAGTGAAGCGCAAGGGGGCACAGATACGCAGTATTTT.

The rearrangement uses TRBV7-8 and TRBJ2-3; 14 bases fit TRBD2. In germline, CDR1 is SGHVS, CDR2 FQNEAQ. The CDR3 sequence is 21 residues long. Trimming at V came to 5 bases and at J to 1 base, leaving 17 bases not matched to a gene. The CDR3 region has the DNA TGTGCCAGCAGCCGCCGCGCCCCGGGACTAGCGGGAGTATCGGGCACAGATACGCAGTATTTT. It translates to CASSRRAPGLAGVSGTDTQYF.

This chain links TRBV15 with TRBJ2-5; 9 nucleotides line up with TRBD1. Per germline, CDR1 LNHNV and CDR2 YYDKDF (reference sequence). The J segment lost 10 bases and the V segment lost 1 base, leaving 13 bases of the junction unmatched. CDR3 length: 16 residues. This chain's CDR3 is CATSRVRDRVSVNQYF. Written as DNA, the CDR3 is TGTGCCACCAGCAGAGTGAGGGACAGGGTTAGTGTGAACCAGTACTTC.